This paragraph reports one T cell receptor beta chain. Its antigen is not known. Coverage ceases 3 residues before the CDR3 finishes, and the germline J gene fills in the end. MY09/MY11 PCR detected cervical HPV DNA; dot-blot assigned genotypes. Here immunoSEQ multiplex PCR was the method, and the copy in TCRdb shows in-frame clones only, minus some. The sample table includes about 44,000 clones. This record comes from a study of T cells in women clearing cervical HPV infection. Study overall: Control women cleared a single incident HPV16 infection within 12 months. HLA type could not be excluded as a confounder. Findings and limits, study-wide: Repertoire richness, not evenness, was significantly elevated in CIN3+ cases versus controls.

The length of the CDR3 is 15 residues. Trimming removed 2 bases at V and 2 bases at J, with 13 bases between. Germline assignment: CDR1 SGHDT and CDR2 YYEEEE. The chain uses TRBV5-6 and TRBJ2-5; tentatively, D is TRBD2 (7 bases). Input material: blood buffy coat. The TCR comes from a woman aged 18 to 75 with a cervical HPV16 infection that either progressed to CIN3+ or cleared (not recorded which). The CDR3 is CASSLGGGFQETQYF. The CDR3 DNA, read in part, is TGTGCCAGCAGCTTAGGGGGGGGGTTTCAAGAGACC.